The TCR beta chain under discussion was sequenced for a study of cytomegalovirus exposure and HLA in healthy donors. In the PCR, 60 Vbeta and 13 Jbeta primers were used. Sequenced by immunoSEQ multiplex PCR; TCRdb stores in-frame clones only, minus some. This table holds roughly 130,000 clones, approximately 88% found once. Only one count was recorded for this clone. Sequencing was performed on PBMCs. This TCR was sampled from a woman in her thirties or forties in good health and CMV-seronegative.

CDR3 bases: TGTGCCAGCAGCCCGACTAGCGGGGTGGACTACGAGCAGTACTTC. Translated, it gives CASSPTSGVDYEQYF. The genes are TRBV28 and TRBJ2-7; 11 nucleotides agree with TRBD2. The CDR3 consists of 15 residues. Germline V gene sequence: CDR1 MDHEN, CDR2 SYDVKM. With V trimmed by 6 bases and J by 3 bases, 7 bases remained unmatched.